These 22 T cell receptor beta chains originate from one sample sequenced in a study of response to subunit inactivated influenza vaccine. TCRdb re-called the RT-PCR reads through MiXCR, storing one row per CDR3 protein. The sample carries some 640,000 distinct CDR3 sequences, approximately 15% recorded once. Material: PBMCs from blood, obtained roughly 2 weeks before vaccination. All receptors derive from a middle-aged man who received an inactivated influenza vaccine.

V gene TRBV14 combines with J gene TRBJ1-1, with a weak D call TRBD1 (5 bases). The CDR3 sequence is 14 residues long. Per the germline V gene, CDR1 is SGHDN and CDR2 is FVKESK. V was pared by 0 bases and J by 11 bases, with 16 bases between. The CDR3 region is CASSQDHRGKAAFF. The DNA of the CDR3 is TGTGCCAGCAGCCAAGATCATCGGGGGAAAGCTGCTTTCTTT.

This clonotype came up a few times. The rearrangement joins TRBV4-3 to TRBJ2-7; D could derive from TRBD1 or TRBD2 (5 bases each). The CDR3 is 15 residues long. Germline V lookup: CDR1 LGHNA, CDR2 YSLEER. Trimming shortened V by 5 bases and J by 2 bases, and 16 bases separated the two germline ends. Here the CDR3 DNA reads TGCGCCAGCAGCGAAAGATTGGGGACCCCCTACGAGCAGTACTTC. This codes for CASSERLGTPYEQYF.

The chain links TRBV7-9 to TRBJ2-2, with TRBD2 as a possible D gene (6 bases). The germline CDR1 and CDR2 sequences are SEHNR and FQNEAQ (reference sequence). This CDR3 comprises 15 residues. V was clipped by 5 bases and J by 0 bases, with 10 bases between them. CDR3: CASSVRLANTGELFF. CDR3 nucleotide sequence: TGTGCCAGCAGCGTCAGACTAGCGAACACCGGGGAGCTGTTTTTT.

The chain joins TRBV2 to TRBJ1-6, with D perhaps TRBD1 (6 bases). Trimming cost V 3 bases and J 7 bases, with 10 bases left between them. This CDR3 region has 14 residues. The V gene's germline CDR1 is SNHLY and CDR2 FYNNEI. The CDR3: CASSDRGHNSPLHF. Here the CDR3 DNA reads TGTGCCAGCAGTGACAGGGGACACAATTCACCCCTCCACTTT.

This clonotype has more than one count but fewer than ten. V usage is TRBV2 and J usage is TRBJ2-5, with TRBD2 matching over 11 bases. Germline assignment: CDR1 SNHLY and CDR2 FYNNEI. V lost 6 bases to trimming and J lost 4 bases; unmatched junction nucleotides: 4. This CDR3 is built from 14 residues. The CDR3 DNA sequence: TGTGCCAGCAGAACGACTAGCGGGGCAGAGACCCAGTACTTC. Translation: CASRTTSGAETQYF.

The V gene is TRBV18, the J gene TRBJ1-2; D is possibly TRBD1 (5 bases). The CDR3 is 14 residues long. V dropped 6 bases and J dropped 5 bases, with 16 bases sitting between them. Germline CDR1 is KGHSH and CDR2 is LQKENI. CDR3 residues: CASSESGTAYGYTF. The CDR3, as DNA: TGTGCCAGCTCTGAGAGCGGGACTGCTTATGGCTACACCTTC.

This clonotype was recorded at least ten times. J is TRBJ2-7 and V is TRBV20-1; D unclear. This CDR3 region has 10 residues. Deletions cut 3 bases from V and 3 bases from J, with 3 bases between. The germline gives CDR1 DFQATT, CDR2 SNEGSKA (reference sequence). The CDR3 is CSASSYEQYF. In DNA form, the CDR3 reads TGCAGTGCTAGCAGCTACGAGCAGTACTTC.

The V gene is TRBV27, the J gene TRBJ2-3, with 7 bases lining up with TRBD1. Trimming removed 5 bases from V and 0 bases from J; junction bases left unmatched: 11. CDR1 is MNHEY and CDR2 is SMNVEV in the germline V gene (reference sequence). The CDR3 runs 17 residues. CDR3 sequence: CASSPPTGSASTDTQYF. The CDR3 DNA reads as TGTGCCAGCAGTCCTCCGACAGGGTCGGCCAGCACAGATACGCAGTATTTT.

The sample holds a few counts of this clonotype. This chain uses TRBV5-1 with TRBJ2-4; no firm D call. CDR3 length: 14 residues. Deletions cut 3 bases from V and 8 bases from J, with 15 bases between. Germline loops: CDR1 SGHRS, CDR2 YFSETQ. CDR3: CASSWLSPEDIQYF. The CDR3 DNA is TGCGCCAGCAGCTGGTTAAGCCCCGAGGACATTCAGTACTTC.

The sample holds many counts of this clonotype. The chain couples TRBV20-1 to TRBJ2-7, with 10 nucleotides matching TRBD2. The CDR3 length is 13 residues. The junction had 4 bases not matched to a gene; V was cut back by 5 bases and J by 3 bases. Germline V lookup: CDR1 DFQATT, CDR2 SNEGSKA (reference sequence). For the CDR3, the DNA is TGCAGTGCTGTTTGGACTAGCGGCTACGAGCAGTACTTC. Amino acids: CSAVWTSGYEQYF.

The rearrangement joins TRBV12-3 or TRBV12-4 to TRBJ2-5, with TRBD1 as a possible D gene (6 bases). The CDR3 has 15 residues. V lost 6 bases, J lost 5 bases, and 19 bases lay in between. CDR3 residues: CASSGLDSAGETQYF. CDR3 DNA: TGTGCCAGCAGCGGGTTGGACAGTGCCGGGGAGACCCAGTACTTC.

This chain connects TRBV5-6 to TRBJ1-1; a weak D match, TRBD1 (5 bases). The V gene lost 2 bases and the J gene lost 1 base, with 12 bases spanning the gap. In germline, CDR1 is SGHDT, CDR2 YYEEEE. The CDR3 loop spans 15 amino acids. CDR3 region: CASSFLGRTNTEAFF. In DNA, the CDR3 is TGTGCCAGCAGCTTCTTGGGACGGACGAACACTGAAGCTTTCTTT.

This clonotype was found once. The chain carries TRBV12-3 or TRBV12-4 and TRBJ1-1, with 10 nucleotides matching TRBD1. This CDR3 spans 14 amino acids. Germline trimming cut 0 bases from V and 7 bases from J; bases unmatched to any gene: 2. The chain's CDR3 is CASSLAGQGVEAFF. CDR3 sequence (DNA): TGTGCCAGCAGTTTAGCAGGACAGGGGGTTGAAGCTTTCTTT.

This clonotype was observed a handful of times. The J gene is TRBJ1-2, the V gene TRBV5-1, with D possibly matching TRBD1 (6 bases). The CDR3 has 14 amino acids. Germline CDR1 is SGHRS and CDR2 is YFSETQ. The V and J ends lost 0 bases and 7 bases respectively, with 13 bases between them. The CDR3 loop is CASSLAETGGGYTF. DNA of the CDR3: TGCGCCAGCAGCTTGGCCGAGACAGGCGGTGGCTACACCTTC.

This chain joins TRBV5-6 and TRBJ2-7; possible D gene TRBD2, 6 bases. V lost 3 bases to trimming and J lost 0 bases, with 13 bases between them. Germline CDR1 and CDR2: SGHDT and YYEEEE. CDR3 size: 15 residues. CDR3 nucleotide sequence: TGTGCCAGCAGCTCTTACGGAGGGGCCTCCTACGAGCAGTACTTC. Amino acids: CASSSYGGASYEQYF.

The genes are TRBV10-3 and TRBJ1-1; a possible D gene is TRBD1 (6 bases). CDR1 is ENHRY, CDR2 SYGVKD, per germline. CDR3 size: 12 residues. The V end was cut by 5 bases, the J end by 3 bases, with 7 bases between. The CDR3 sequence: CAISPGDTEAFF. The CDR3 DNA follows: TGTGCCATCAGTCCAGGGGACACTGAAGCTTTCTTT.

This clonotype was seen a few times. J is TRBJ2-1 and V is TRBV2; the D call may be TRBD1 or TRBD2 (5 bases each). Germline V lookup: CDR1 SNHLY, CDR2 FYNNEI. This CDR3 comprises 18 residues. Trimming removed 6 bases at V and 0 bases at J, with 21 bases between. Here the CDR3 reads CASSASVGTVISYNEQFF. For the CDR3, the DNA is TGTGCCAGCAGCGCCTCGGTCGGGACCGTGATCTCCTACAATGAGCAGTTCTTC.

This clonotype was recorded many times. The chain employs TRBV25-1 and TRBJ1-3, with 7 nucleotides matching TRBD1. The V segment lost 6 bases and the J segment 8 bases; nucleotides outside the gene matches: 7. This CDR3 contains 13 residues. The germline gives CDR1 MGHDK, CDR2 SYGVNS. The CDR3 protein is CASSRQGGDTIYF. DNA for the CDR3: TGTGCCAGCAGCCGACAGGGAGGAGACACCATATATTTT.

CDR3 nucleotide sequence: TGCAGTGCCCTCGGACAGGGGGCTTCTAATGAAAAACTGTTTTTT. It is translated as CSALGQGASNEKLFF. The chain links TRBV20-1 to TRBJ1-4; 11 positions match TRBD1. This CDR3 is built from 15 residues. The germline CDR1 and CDR2 sequences are DFQATT and SNEGSKA (reference sequence). V was pared by 6 bases and J by 3 bases, with 6 bases of the junction left unmatched.

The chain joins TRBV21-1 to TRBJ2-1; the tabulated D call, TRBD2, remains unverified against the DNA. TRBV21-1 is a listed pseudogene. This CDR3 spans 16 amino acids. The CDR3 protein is CASVPPPSAPAHEQFF. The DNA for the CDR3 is TGTGCCAGCGTCCCCCCCCCTAGCGCACCGGCCCATGAGCAGTTCTTC.

In nucleotides, the CDR3 is TGTGCCAGCACAACCCGAGACGGTCAGCCCCAGCATTTT. The encoded protein is CASTTRDGQPQHF. The chain joins TRBV6-2 or TRBV6-3 to TRBJ1-5; D call uncertain. Per the germline V gene, CDR1 is MNHEY and CDR2 is SVGEGT. This CDR3 has 13 amino acids. The V and J ends lost 7 bases and 6 bases respectively, with 13 bases between them.

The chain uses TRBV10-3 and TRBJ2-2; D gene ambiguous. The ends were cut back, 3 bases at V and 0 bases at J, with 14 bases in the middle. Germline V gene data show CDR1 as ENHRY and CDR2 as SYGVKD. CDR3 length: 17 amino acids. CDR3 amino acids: CAISDGQRYSNTGELFF. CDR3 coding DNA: TGTGCCATCAGTGACGGTCAGAGATATTCGAACACCGGGGAGCTGTTTTTT.